This T cell receptor beta chain is drawn from a study of low-dose radiotherapy and immunotherapy resistance in tumors (dated by TCRdb to about 2022). Background on the whole study: In Cohort 1, each fraction delivered 0.5 Gy every 2 weeks, and the prescribed total PTV dose was 6.5 Gy. Eight patients were included in the translational analysis, namely three from the first dose cohort plus the first five from the second dose cohort. Nivolumab and ipilimumab were both given intravenously, with nivolumab at a 240 mg flat dose every two weeks and ipilimumab at 1 mg/kg every six weeks. Cyclophosphamide 200 mg/m2 was given intravenously every two weeks, one day before each radiation and immunotherapy administration. For Cohort 2, the dose was 1 Gy per fraction given every two weeks, adding up to 13 Gy in total across 26 weeks. The trial did not randomize participants into treatment groups. Aspirin 300 mg was taken orally once daily by patients for four cycles, starting on cycle 1 day 1.

Sequencing took place on an Illumina HiSeq 2500. First-strand cDNA was synthesized with Superscript III and a set of TRAV- and TRBV-specific primers, covering both TCRalpha and TCRbeta chains. TCRs were amplified for around 20 PCR cycles with Phusion, using a constant-region primer paired with the adapter attached to the V primers. The MessageAmp II aRNA Amplification Kit was used to amplify the isolated mRNA, with in vitro transcription run for less than 20 hours at 37 degrees C. mRNA for TCR sequencing was isolated with the Dynabeads mRNA DIRECT Purification Kit. Indexed Illumina adapters were added in a second Phusion PCR of approximately 27 cycles, after which AMPure XP beads were used to purify the products. Per the authors' processing: Using custom Perl scripts, TCR sequences encoding the same protein were pooled, out-of-frame sequences were removed, and the abundance of each clonotype was computed. Any TCR sequence supported by only a single read was excluded from analysis. Among the metrics used to describe the repertoires were Shannon entropy, Gini index, clonality, richness, and the frequency of TCRs shared between repertoires. TCRdb ran its own pipeline on the public reads, namely fastp trimming at Q25 and MiXCR clone calling, and kept in-frame beta chains. Rows with one shared CDR3 protein collapse into an entry with the most common genes and DNA. TCRdb's processing, not the authors' own work, is the source of the V and J calls. The sample table lists 50,000 or so distinct CDR3 sequences, under 30% of them with a count of one. 6.5% to 8% of the sample rests with the top ten.

The sample's time point label, decoded: after trial treatment. Reading the label with the study, this specimen's treatment or condition is: LDRT plus nivolumab, ipilimumab, low-dose cyclophosphamide and aspirin (RACIN trial). Donors were enrolled in RACIN, a single-arm phase I dose-escalation trial combining nivolumab, ipilimumab, aspirin, low-dose cyclophosphamide and low-dose radiotherapy. Patients were eligible if they had advanced solid tumors that were TIL-negative. Comment on this clonotype: There is no known antigen for this receptor. Base qualities were left out, and no much larger clone turns up one base away.

The V end gives up 8 bases and the J end 6 bases, leaving 10 bases in the junction not matched to a gene. CDR3 length: 15 amino acids, cysteine to phenylalanine. This entry keeps only the CDR3 DNA: 45 bases, framed from base 1. The CDR1 and CDR2 encoded by the germline V gene (reference sequence) are MNHEY and SMNVEV. The V and J genes are TRBV27 and TRBJ2-7, with 13 bases matching TRBD2. The source was PBMCs, collected after low-dose radiotherapy plus immunotherapy. The receptor comes from a male donor with prostate cancer. The CDR3 has the sequence CASCLRLAGGPEQYF. The nucleotide sequence reads TGTGCCAGCTGTCTCAGACTAGCGGGAGGACCCGAGCAGTACTTC.